The source of this T cell receptor (beta chain) is a study of human CD4 T cells and Enterobacteriaceae (TCRdb year 2020). The CDR3 runs 16 amino acids, cysteine and phenylalanine included. The retained sequence is limited to the CDR3, 48 bases, with the frame set at the first base. Trimming removed 3 bases from V and 4 bases from J; the gene matches leave 8 bases unexplained. CDR1 KGHSH and CDR2 LQKENI were looked up in the germline V gene. Concerning this clone: Which antigen it targets is not known. No base qualities exist here, and no much larger clone lies one base off it.

The ex vivo total memory CD4+ samples were sequenced at deep level, which gave a detection sensitivity of one cell in 200,000. Genomic DNA was extracted from cell pellets with the QIAamp DNA Micro Kit, and its quantity and purity were checked by spectrophotometry. Amplification of TCR Vbeta CDR3 regions was performed with the immunoSEQ multiplex PCR assay. Amplicons were sequenced on the Illumina HiSeq platform. The retrieved sequences were 87 nucleotides in length and included the CDR3 region. The published analysis was carried out like this. Each unique productive TCR Vbeta nucleotide sequence counted as a clonotype and was quantified by productive template frequency from ImmunoSEQ Analyzer V3.0. A threshold at the top 5th percentile of each frequency-ranked repertoire was used to define expanded clonotypes. The R package fossil was used to compute repertoire overlap as Chao-Jaccard, and the R package MASS was used to visualize the overlap by nonmetric multidimensional scaling. In TCRdb, the immuneACCESS table is reduced to in-frame sequences with V and J assigned. These tables do not hold every clone; where another copy was compared, an unresolved V gene accounts for under half, and the others remain unexplained. V, J and clone size were drawn from that table, and D and trimming were deduced from the DNA. The sample table shows just under 30,000 clones, and almost 85% are seen once. The ten largest make up around 1.7% of the sample.

Points the paper makes about the study in general: The reactivity of ex vivo clonotypes was inferred solely through the matching of nucleotide sequences to CFSE-low cultures from the same donors. Compared with specific clonotypes, broadly cross-reactive clonotypes seemed more expanded ex vivo, with 11 of 19 and about 60% of the roughly 35 falling in the top 5%.

On a FACSAria III, memory CD4+ T cells were FACS-sorted to over 95% purity, defined as all CD4+ cells except CD45RA+CCR7+CD95- naive cells. Healthy donor blood was obtained from blood donation centers in Switzerland. Positive selection with CD4 and CD14 magnetic microbeads was used to enrich total CD4+ T cells and monocytes. CD8+, CD14+, CD16+, CD56+, CD19+ and CD25-bright cells were excluded before sorting. To assess in vivo expansion of bacteria-reactive clonotypes, total memory CD4+ T cells from a couple of blood donors were sequenced directly ex vivo. Peripheral blood mononuclear cells were isolated from donor blood using Ficoll-Paque Plus.

The receptor chain draws on TRBV18 and TRBJ1-4, and TRBD1 matches 7 of the central bases. The specimen was memory CD4+ T cells from blood. The cell subset or site label, as the study defines it: total memory CD4 T cells sorted directly ex vivo, unstimulated. The sequence was obtained from a human donor in good health. The CDR3 protein: CASSPSRQGLNEKLFF. The DNA sequence follows: TGTGCCAGCTCACCCAGCCGACAGGGCCTTAATGAAAAACTGTTTTTT.